The source of this TCR beta chain is a study of beta chain features in type 1 diabetes. Study details: All of the samples together had roughly 110 million sorted cells examined. General study points: Reduced insertions and increased deletions marked VDJ junctions in type 1 diabetes patients.

Every isolated RNA sample was fully reverse transcribed, so sequencing captured expressed TCRB transcripts. The assay was immunoSEQ multiplex PCR, and TCRdb's table has in-frame clones only and misses some. The repertoire holds a few hundred thousand clones, over 9.5% seen once, with just under 0.035% in the top ten. This clone was found a few times. As yet, its antigen is unknown. Using CD45RO/CCR7/CD25/CD127/CD95/CD27, CD4+ naive, central memory, regulatory and stem cell-like memory cells were sorted. Germline lookup yields CDR1 MNHEY and CDR2 SVGAGI. This CDR3 comprises 14 residues. V lost 7 bases to trimming and J lost 4 bases; unmatched junction nucleotides: 7.

The chain couples TRBV6-5 to TRBJ2-7, with TRBD2 matching 10 bases. This sequence was found in a woman under 30 in good health. Sequences were obtained from naive CD4+ T cells from blood. The CDR3 DNA is TGTGCCAGCACTCAGCGGGAGGGCCTATACGAGCAGTACTTC. The encoded protein is CASTQREGLYEQYF.